The clone carrying this TCR beta chain was seen only a few times. The antigen remains unidentified. The source of the sample is a study of a mutant IDH1 vaccine in newly diagnosed glioma. Study summary: Patients arrived already treated with radiotherapy, temozolomide, or both, most having had both.

The protocol was immunoSEQ multiplex PCR, while the TCRdb copy is restricted to in-frame clones and leaves out a portion. Of under 45,000 clones listed, about 75% are singletons. Stated time point: week 23, last vaccination. A 20-mer mutant IDH1 peptide at 300 ug was injected subcutaneously with topical imiquimod. Findings and limits, study-wide: Among all patients, vaccine-induced immune responses occurred in about 93%.

CDR3 length: 16 amino acids. V gave up 0 bases and J gave up 3 bases, with 12 bases separating them. In germline, CDR1 is SGHTA, CDR2 FQGNSA. This TCR was sampled from a man in his fifties with glioma. The chain couples TRBV7-2 to TRBJ1-5, with a weak D call TRBD1 (5 bases). The sequencing here drew on PBMCs, taken from a glioma patient whose treatment included an IDH1 peptide vaccine. This chain's CDR3 is CASSLAQGGNNQPQHF. The CDR3 region has the DNA TGTGCCAGCAGCTTAGCGCAGGGAGGGAACAATCAGCCCCAGCATTTT.